A single sample is the source of the 20 T cell receptor beta chains below, sequenced in a study of radiation and T cells in renal cell carcinoma. TCRdb's copy holds only in-frame clones and misses some; the assay was immunoSEQ multiplex PCR. The table has about 22,000 clones, 70% to 80% seen once. The time point denotes: baseline pretreatment blood. Stated treatment: 15 Gy SBRT to primary tumor, nephrectomy 4 weeks later. The starting material was blood, obtained from a patient whose treatment included radiotherapy and nephrectomy. These receptors came from a man in his sixties with renal cell carcinoma.

This sequence joins TRBV4-3 and TRBJ2-7; D is unclear. The V and J ends lost 6 bases and 2 bases respectively, with 17 bases between them. Germline CDR1 and CDR2: LGHNA and YSLEER. CDR3 length equals 15 residues. The chain's CDR3 is CASSRWTAGTYEQYF. The CDR3 DNA is TGCGCCAGCAGTCGCTGGACGGCCGGTACCTACGAGCAGTACTTC.

Comments on this clone: The junction departs from the called germline gene at one end, perhaps through a read error. The V gene is TRBV6-1, the J gene TRBJ1-4; D might be TRBD1 (5 bases). Germline V CDR1 and CDR2: MNHNS, SASEGT. This CDR3 has 13 residues. CDR3 DNA sequence: TGCGCCAGCACCGGACATCTTAATGAAAAACTGTTTTTT. It specifies CASTGHLNEKLFF.

There are a few counts of this clone. The chain joins TRBV11-2 to TRBJ1-5; D gene unclear. The length of the CDR3 is 13 residues. The V gene's germline CDR1 is SGHAT and CDR2 FQNNGV. V was shortened by 5 bases and J by 10 bases, with 15 bases between the two germline ends. CDR3 sequence reads: CASSLRASEPQHF. CDR3 coding DNA: TGTGCCAGCAGCCTCCGGGCCTCGGAACCCCAGCATTTT. The complete variable domain, with remaining parts taken from reference TRBV11-2 and TRBJ1-5, reads EAGVAQSPRYKIIEKRQSVAFWCNPISGHATLYWYQQILGQGPKLLIQFQNNGVVDDSQLPKDRFSAERLKGVDSTLKIQPAKLEDSAVYLCASSLRASEPQHFGDGTRLSIL.

The V and J genes are TRBV7-7 and TRBJ2-3; TRBD1 is a possible D gene (5 bases). The V end lost 3 bases, the J end lost 6 bases, and 13 bases lay between the germline ends. Germline lookup yields CDR1 SSHAT and CDR2 FNYEAQ (reference sequence). The CDR3 is 14 amino acids. The CDR3 DNA reads TGTGCCAGCAGCTTGGGGCAGGCGTCGGATACGCAGTATTTT. Its protein is CASSLGQASDTQYF.

The chain employs TRBV4-3 and TRBJ2-3; 8 nucleotides match TRBD2. J gave up 1 base and V 0 bases, and 0 bases lay outside the gene matches. CDR3 length equals 15 residues. Per the germline V gene, CDR1 is LGHNA and CDR2 is YSLEER. CDR3 protein: CASSQETSGTDTQYF. CDR3 DNA: TGCGCCAGCAGCCAAGAGACTAGCGGCACAGATACGCAGTATTTT.

This sequence joins TRBV15 and TRBJ2-1, with 8 bases matching TRBD2. This CDR3 has 16 amino acids. Per the germline V gene, CDR1 is LNHNV and CDR2 is YYDKDF (reference sequence). With 2 bases clipped from V and 8 bases from J, the junction kept 11 bases outside the gene matches. The CDR3 sequence: CATSRKEAGRGHEQFF. The DNA of the CDR3 is TGTGCCACCAGCAGAAAGGAAGCCGGGAGGGGTCATGAGCAGTTCTTC.

The rearrangement links TRBV5-1 to TRBJ2-2; tentative D call: TRBD1 (5 bases). Germline CDR1 reads SGHRS; CDR2 reads YFSETQ. Trimming took off 2 bases at V and 3 bases at J, with 14 bases between the two ends. The CDR3 contains 16 residues. CDR3: CASSFKTASDTGELFF. The CDR3 DNA follows: TGCGCCAGCAGCTTTAAGACAGCGAGCGACACCGGGGAGCTGTTTTTT.

The chain links TRBV11-2 to TRBJ1-5; no firm D call. The CDR3 is 13 amino acids. Trimming took 1 base from V and 4 from J, leaving 5 bases between them. Germline V gives CDR1 SGHAT, CDR2 FQNNGV. DNA for the CDR3: TGTGCCAGCAGCTTAGGACCTAATCAGCCCCAGCATTTT. This sequence encodes CASSLGPNQPQHF.

The chain carries TRBV5-1 and TRBJ2-1; TRBD2 matches 10 bases. After removal of 4 bases from V and 0 bases from J, the junction contained 13 bases not matched to a gene. Germline values: CDR1 SGHRS, CDR2 YFSETQ. CDR3 length: 19 residues. The CDR3, as DNA: TGCGCCAGCAGCCCGCAACTAGCGGGACGTTCCAGCTCCTACAATGAGCAGTTCTTC. This translates into CASSPQLAGRSSSYNEQFF.

CDR3 region: CASSVGQGPEDTQYF. CDR3 sequence (DNA): TGTGCCAGCAGCGTCGGACAGGGGCCCGAAGATACGCAGTATTTT. The chain joins TRBV7-9 to TRBJ2-3; 9 nucleotides agree with TRBD1. The trim removed 5 bases at V and 5 bases at J, leaving 8 bases unmatched. Germline V gene sequence: CDR1 SEHNR, CDR2 FQNEAQ (reference sequence). CDR3 length: 15 amino acids.

The chain links TRBV19 to TRBJ1-1; the D gene is possibly TRBD1 (5 bases). Germline assignment: CDR1 LNHDA and CDR2 SQIVND (reference sequence). The CDR3 covers 13 residues. Trimming stripped 3 bases from V and 5 bases from J, with 10 bases between. CDR3 in amino acids: CASSMGVKTEAFF. The CDR3 DNA follows: TGTGCCAGTAGTATGGGGGTAAAAACTGAAGCTTTCTTT.

The V gene is TRBV2, the J gene TRBJ2-3; TRBD1 matches 7 bases. Germline trimming cut 8 bases from V and 6 bases from J; bases unmatched to any gene: 11. Germline V lookup: CDR1 SNHLY, CDR2 FYNNEI. The CDR3 is made up of 14 amino acids. This CDR3 reads CASEGAGPGDTQYF. The CDR3 DNA reads as TGTGCCAGCGAGGGGGCAGGGCCCGGGGATACGCAGTATTTT. The whole variable domain, filled in from reference TRBV2 and TRBJ2-3, reads EPEVTQTPSHQVTQMGQEVILRCVPISNHLYFYWYRQILGQKVEFLVSFYNNEISEKSEIFDDQFSVERPDGSNFTLKIRSTKLEDSAMYFCASEGAGPGDTQYFGPGTRLTVL.

Only a few counts were recorded for this clone. The genes are TRBV7-6 and TRBJ2-1; no firm D call. The V gene's germline CDR1 is SGHVS and CDR2 FNYEAQ. The CDR3 loop spans 12 amino acids. Trimming pared 5 bases from V and 5 bases from J, leaving 7 bases between. The CDR3 DNA is TGTGCCAGCAGCCTAGGACACAATGAGCAGTTCTTC. This translates into CASSLGHNEQFF.

The chain combines TRBV10-3 with TRBJ2-3, with 10 bases lining up with TRBD1. Germline lookup yields CDR1 ENHRY and CDR2 SYGVKD. V shed 7 bases, J shed 1 base, and the junction held 8 bases outside the gene matches. The CDR3 covers 16 residues. The CDR3 reads CAITKGQGMGTDTQYF. The CDR3 DNA reads TGTGCCATCACTAAGGGACAGGGGATGGGCACAGATACGCAGTATTTT.

The chain is built from TRBV10-2 and TRBJ1-4; no definite D call. Germline CDR1 WSHSY, CDR2 SAAADI. The CDR3 length is 12 residues. V was pared by 3 bases and J by 1 base, with 0 bases between. CDR3 DNA: TGCGCCAGCAGTGAAACTAATGAAAAACTGTTTTTT. Translating it yields CASSETNEKLFF.

In this sample, this clone turned up a few times. This chain links TRBV6-1 with TRBJ2-1; unclear D gene. V was clipped by 3 bases and J by 8 bases, with 5 bases between them. The CDR3 is made up of 11 amino acids. CDR1 and CDR2 (germline): MNHNS, SASEGT. The CDR3 DNA follows: TGTGCCAGCAGTGAGTCCGATGAGCAGTTCTTC. Translated: CASSESDEQFF.

The J gene is TRBJ2-5, the V gene TRBV10-2; 9 nucleotides agree with TRBD1. There are 16 residues in the CDR3. The J segment lost 5 bases and the V segment lost 3 bases, leaving 10 bases of the junction unmatched. Germline CDR1 WSHSY, CDR2 SAAADI. This chain's CDR3 is CASSDTRDRVVETQYF. The DNA for the CDR3 is TGCGCCAGCAGTGACACCCGGGACAGGGTGGTTGAGACCCAGTACTTC.

V gene TRBV27 combines with J gene TRBJ1-2; TRBD1 might be the D (5 bases). Trimming shortened V by 3 bases and J by 7 bases, and 15 bases separated the two germline ends. The CDR3 covers 14 residues. In germline, CDR1 is MNHEY, CDR2 SMNVEV (reference sequence). In DNA, the CDR3 is TGTGCCAGCAGTTTTTCGGGGGAAGTAGGTGGCTACACCTTC. Amino acid sequence: CASSFSGEVGGYTF.

The CDR3 sequence: CASSLGEAGNSPLHF. In nucleotides, the CDR3 is TGCGCCAGCAGCCTAGGGGAGGCCGGTAATTCACCCCTCCACTTT. The genes are TRBV5-1 and TRBJ1-6; D possibly corresponds to TRBD1 (5 bases). Per germline, CDR1 SGHRS and CDR2 YFSETQ. Trimming removed 4 bases at V and 6 bases at J, with 14 bases between. The CDR3 has 15 residues.

This clone was seen once. This CDR3 reads CASSILPGLGGYQPQHF. The DNA for the CDR3 is TGTGCCAGTAGTATACTCCCGGGGCTGGGCGGCTATCAGCCCCAGCATTTT. This chain uses TRBV19 with TRBJ1-5, with a possible D match to TRBD1 (5 bases). V lost 2 bases and J 5 bases, leaving 19 bases between the germline ends. This CDR3 spans 17 amino acids. From germline, CDR1 is LNHDA and CDR2 SQIVND (reference sequence).